This T cell receptor (beta chain) is drawn from a study of shared clonotypes between healthy human individuals. Findings of the study overall: Sequencing depth was expected to affect clonotype sharing among donors.

Trimming shortened V by 1 base and J by 3 bases, and 9 bases separated the two germline ends. CDR1 and CDR2 (germline): MNHEY, SMNVEV (reference sequence). This CDR3 contains 15 residues. A remark on this clone: The target antigen is unknown.

Researchers divided each subset's genomic DNA evenly across several immunoSEQ plates. DNA from unsorted PBMC was sequenced on ten immunoSEQ deep assay plates. Sequenced by immunoSEQ multiplex PCR; TCRdb stores in-frame clones only, minus some. The sample contains hundreds of thousands of clones, roughly 83% of which appear only once. The rearrangement joins TRBV27 to TRBJ2-2, with D uncertain. This receptor was obtained from a woman aged 40 to 49 in good health. Some clones in this sample may be carry-over from other donors' samples. The sequencing input was PBMCs. The CDR3 region is CASSLWAPDTGELFF. CDR3 coding DNA: TGTGCCAGCAGTTTATGGGCACCGGACACCGGGGAGCTGTTTTTT.